A single count supports the clone carrying this T cell receptor beta chain. The V gene lost 4 bases and the J gene lost 2 bases, with 15 bases spanning the gap. Looked up from germline, CDR1 is SGHNT and CDR2 is YENEEA. This CDR3 has 15 amino acids. The data were obtained in a study of OX40 agonist ivuxolimab in advanced cancers. The method was immunoSEQ multiplex PCR; TCRdb's version includes in-frame clones alone and lacks a portion of them. The sample lists 70,000 to 95,000 clones, about 90% occurring once. The clonotype comes from an adult with an advanced solid tumor such as melanoma, head and neck, liver or kidney cancer. The input for sequencing was CD4+ or CD8+ T cells sorted from blood, taken in a trial of the OX40 agonist ivuxolimab. This chain links TRBV11-3 with TRBJ2-7; the D is unclear. The CDR3 spells CASSSWYDKTYEQYF. The CDR3 DNA is TGTGCCAGCAGCTCGTGGTATGACAAAACCTACGAGCAGTACTTC.